These 2 T cell receptor beta chains were all obtained from the same sample, sequenced in a study of T cell changes during pregnancy in multiple sclerosis. Sequencing used immunoSEQ multiplex PCR; TCRdb keeps in-frame clones, though not all of them. Altogether fewer than 40,000 clones are present, 90% being singletons, with the ten largest covering around 13%. The material was CD8+ T cells from peripheral blood mononuclear cells, obtained in the first trimester of pregnancy. These receptor sequences come from a female donor with multiple sclerosis, enrolled in a pregnancy study.

This clone occurred a few times. The chain recombines TRBV28 with TRBJ1-2; D call uncertain. The germline V and J ends were trimmed by 7 bases and 2 bases, with 5 bases remaining between them. Germline V gene sequence: CDR1 MDHEN, CDR2 SYDVKM. The CDR3 loop spans 11 amino acids. CDR3 DNA: TGTGCCAGCATGGCAAACTATGGCTACACCTTC. Translation: CASMANYGYTF.

J is TRBJ2-7 and V is TRBV5-4; no clear D gene. V lost 3 bases to trimming and J lost 0 bases, with 10 bases between them. The CDR3 contains 14 residues. Germline V gives CDR1 SGHNT, CDR2 YYREEE (reference sequence). CDR3 in amino acids: CASSSGYSSYEQYF. The CDR3 coding sequence is TGTGCCAGCAGCTCCGGATACAGCTCCTACGAGCAGTACTTC.